The rows below give T cell receptor beta chains drawn from one sample of a study of blood T cell repertoires in COVID-19. Sequencing used immunoSEQ multiplex PCR; TCRdb keeps in-frame clones, though not all of them. In the table there are some 210,000 clones, approximately 81% of which are singletons. The sequencing sample was made of PBMCs or T cells enriched from blood (not recorded which). These receptors all come from a woman aged 50 to 60 with acute COVID-19. Each CDR3 is given with its conserved first and last residue. The D gene is left open where the match is weak. Expanded clones get a size class; other rows say once, few or many, or leave the size out.

J gene: TRBJ1-6
D gene: .
V gene: TRBV20-1
clone size: .
CDR3 protein: CSASGSPGVSSPLHF
CDR3 DNA: TGCAGTGCTAGTGGGTCCCCGGGGGTAAGTTCACCCCTCCACTTT

J gene: TRBJ1-5
D gene: TRBD1
V gene: TRBV28
clone size: .
CDR3 protein: CASRRDSSNQPQHF
CDR3 DNA: TGTGCCAGCAGAAGGGACAGTAGCAATCAGCCCCAGCATTTT

J gene: TRBJ2-1
D gene: .
V gene: TRBV7-3
clone size: .
CDR3 protein: CASSSNSYNEQFF
CDR3 DNA: TGTGCCAGCAGCTCAAACTCCTACAATGAGCAGTTCTTC

J gene: TRBJ2-5
D gene: .
V gene: TRBV11-2
clone size: .
CDR3 protein: CASSLIGEETQYF
CDR3 DNA: TGTGCCAGCAGCTTAATAGGGGAAGAGACCCAGTACTTC

J gene: TRBJ1-2
D gene: .
V gene: TRBV5-4
clone size: few
CDR3 protein: CASSTRQLTDGYTF
CDR3 DNA: TGTGCCAGCAGCACCAGACAGCTCACCGATGGCTACACCTTC

J gene: TRBJ1-2
D gene: TRBD1
V gene: TRBV28
clone size: .
CDR3 protein: CASSSRPGTGLYYGYTF
CDR3 DNA: TGTGCCAGCAGCTCCCGGCCCGGGACAGGGCTTTACTATGGCTACACCTTC

J gene: TRBJ1-5
D gene: .
V gene: TRBV24-1
clone size: .
CDR3 protein: CATSASGGQPQHF
CDR3 DNA: TGTGCCACCAGTGCTTCGGGGGGGCAGCCCCAGCATTTT

J gene: TRBJ2-5
D gene: .
V gene: TRBV2
clone size: .
CDR3 protein: CASNFHGGSETQYF
CDR3 DNA: TGTGCCAGCAACTTTCATGGGGGCTCCGAGACCCAGTACTTC

J gene: TRBJ2-3
D gene: .
V gene: TRBV7-9
clone size: .
CDR3 protein: CASSASGDTQYF
CDR3 DNA: TGTGCCAGCAGCGCCTCGGGAGATACGCAGTATTTT

J gene: TRBJ2-2
D gene: TRBD1
V gene: TRBV5-1
clone size: .
CDR3 protein: CASSLPTGQRNTGELFF
CDR3 DNA: TGCGCCAGCAGCTTGCCTACGGGACAGAGAAACACCGGGGAGCTGTTTTTT

J gene: TRBJ2-3
D gene: TRBD2
V gene: TRBV29-1
clone size: .
CDR3 protein: CSAGTTTSPDTQYF
CDR3 DNA: TGCAGCGCCGGGACTACCACCTCCCCAGATACGCAGTATTTT

J gene: TRBJ1-3
D gene: .
V gene: TRBV5-4
clone size: .
CDR3 protein: CASSLGSVSGNTIYF
CDR3 DNA: TGTGCCAGCAGCTTGGGCAGCGTCTCTGGAAACACCATATATTTT

J gene: TRBJ1-1
D gene: TRBD1
V gene: TRBV28
clone size: once
CDR3 protein: CASSSGQGRFMAFF
CDR3 DNA: TGTGCCAGCAGTTCAGGACAGGGTAGGTTTATGGCTTTCTTT

J gene: TRBJ2-3
D gene: .
V gene: TRBV7-2
clone size: .
CDR3 protein: CASSTRTSSTDTQYF
CDR3 DNA: TGTGCCAGCAGCACCCGGACTTCCAGCACAGATACGCAGTATTTT

J gene: TRBJ1-1
D gene: .
V gene: TRBV2
clone size: .
CDR3 protein: CASSVQWNTEAFF
CDR3 DNA: TGTGCCAGCAGCGTTCAGTGGAACACTGAAGCTTTCTTT

J gene: TRBJ1-3
D gene: .
V gene: TRBV7-2
clone size: .
CDR3 protein: CASSLRGGGAGNTIYF
CDR3 DNA: TGTGCCAGCAGCTTACGAGGCGGAGGAGCGGGAAACACCATATATTTT

J gene: TRBJ1-1
D gene: .
V gene: TRBV10-3
clone size: .
CDR3 protein: CAISAQGKDTEAFF
CDR3 DNA: TGTGCCATCAGTGCGCAGGGGAAGGACACTGAAGCTTTCTTT

J gene: TRBJ2-7
D gene: .
V gene: TRBV5-3
clone size: once
CDR3 protein: CATRKGGSYEQYF
CDR3 DNA: TGTGCCACCAGGAAAGGGGGCTCCTACGAGCAGTACTTC

J gene: TRBJ1-2
D gene: TRBD1
V gene: TRBV7-9
clone size: few
CDR3 protein: CASSLGQGDYGYTF
CDR3 DNA: TGTGCCAGCAGCTTGGGGCAGGGGGATTATGGCTACACCTTC

J gene: TRBJ2-5
D gene: TRBD2
V gene: TRBV18
clone size: .
CDR3 protein: CASSPLASGETQYF
CDR3 DNA: TGTGCCAGCTCACCCCTCGCTAGCGGGGAGACCCAGTACTTC

J gene: TRBJ2-7
D gene: .
V gene: TRBV7-2
clone size: .
CDR3 protein: CASSLGAAGLYEQYF
CDR3 DNA: TGTGCCAGCAGCTTAGGGGCCGCGGGTCTCTACGAGCAGTACTTC

J gene: TRBJ2-2
D gene: TRBD1
V gene: TRBV7-2
clone size: .
CDR3 protein: CASRTGGSTGELFF
CDR3 DNA: TGTGCCAGCAGGACAGGGGGTAGTACCGGGGAGCTGTTTTTT

J gene: TRBJ2-3
D gene: TRBD2
V gene: TRBV5-4
clone size: once
CDR3 protein: CASSSSGSFADTQYF
CDR3 DNA: TGTGCCAGCAGCTCTAGCGGGAGTTTTGCAGATACGCAGTATTTT

J gene: TRBJ2-1
D gene: TRBD1
V gene: TRBV19
clone size: .
CDR3 protein: CASSWGTGGNEQFF
CDR3 DNA: TGTGCCAGTAGTTGGGGGACAGGGGGAAATGAGCAGTTCTTC

J gene: TRBJ2-7
D gene: .
V gene: TRBV7-9
clone size: .
CDR3 protein: CASSLDGRAYEQYF
CDR3 DNA: TGTGCCAGCAGCTTAGATGGCAGGGCCTACGAGCAGTACTTC

J gene: TRBJ1-2
D gene: .
V gene: TRBV19
clone size: .
CDR3 protein: CASTEGGMDYGYTF
CDR3 DNA: TGTGCCAGTACGGAAGGGGGAATGGACTATGGCTACACCTTC

J gene: TRBJ2-3
D gene: TRBD2
V gene: TRBV7-9
clone size: .
CDR3 protein: CASSPRDSGGNTDTQYF
CDR3 DNA: TGTGCCAGCAGCCCGAGAGACAGCGGGGGGAACACAGATACGCAGTATTTT

J gene: TRBJ2-7
D gene: .
V gene: TRBV7-7
clone size: .
CDR3 protein: CASRLEGAYEQYF
CDR3 DNA: TGTGCCAGCAGGCTAGAGGGGGCCTACGAGCAGTACTTC

J gene: TRBJ2-5
D gene: TRBD2
V gene: TRBV18
clone size: .
CDR3 protein: CASSPLMSGGAMGETQYF
CDR3 DNA: TGTGCCAGCTCACCCCTTATGAGCGGGGGGGCGATGGGAGAGACCCAGTACTTC

J gene: TRBJ1-2
D gene: .
V gene: TRBV5-1
clone size: .
CDR3 protein: CASSPGGGISVYGYTF
CDR3 DNA: TGCGCCAGCAGCCCCGGGGGGGGAATTAGTGTGTATGGCTACACCTTC

J gene: TRBJ1-1
D gene: .
V gene: TRBV6-5
clone size: .
CDR3 protein: CASSTGQSYTEAFF
CDR3 DNA: TGTGCCAGCAGTACAGGACAGTCCTACACTGAAGCTTTCTTT

J gene: TRBJ2-3
D gene: TRBD2
V gene: TRBV7-9
clone size: .
CDR3 protein: CASSPRPSGGASDTQYF
CDR3 DNA: TGTGCCAGCAGCCCGCGTCCCAGCGGGGGGGCGTCAGATACGCAGTATTTT

J gene: TRBJ2-2
D gene: .
V gene: TRBV18
clone size: .
CDR3 protein: CASSPNAAGNTGELFF
CDR3 DNA: TGTGCCAGCTCACCAAATGCAGCGGGGAACACCGGGGAGCTGTTTTTT

J gene: TRBJ1-1
D gene: .
V gene: TRBV6-5
clone size: .
CDR3 protein: CASSYSTQYTEAFF
CDR3 DNA: TGTGCCAGCAGTTACTCGACACAGTACACTGAAGCTTTCTTT

J gene: TRBJ2-7
D gene: TRBD2
V gene: TRBV4-1
clone size: .
CDR3 protein: CASSPGTSGRAGEQYF
CDR3 DNA: TGCGCCAGCAGCCCAGGGACTAGCGGGAGGGCCGGAGAGCAGTACTTC

J gene: TRBJ2-3
D gene: .
V gene: TRBV4-3
clone size: .
CDR3 protein: CASSLASITDTQYF
CDR3 DNA: TGCGCCAGCAGCCTAGCGTCGATCACAGATACGCAGTATTTT

J gene: TRBJ2-3
D gene: .
V gene: TRBV29-1
clone size: .
CDR3 protein: CSGAGASARTDTQYF
CDR3 DNA: TGCAGCGGCGCCGGGGCTAGCGCCCGCACAGATACGCAGTATTTT

J gene: TRBJ2-3
D gene: .
V gene: TRBV29-1
clone size: once
CDR3 protein: CSVESGDTQYF
CDR3 DNA: TGCAGCGTTGAGTCGGGGGATACGCAGTATTTT

J gene: TRBJ2-3
D gene: TRBD2
V gene: TRBV18
clone size: .
CDR3 protein: CASSPIQSSGGSGTDTQYF
CDR3 DNA: TGTGCCAGCTCACCAATCCAGTCTAGCGGGGGCTCAGGCACAGATACGCAGTATTTT

J gene: TRBJ1-4
D gene: .
V gene: TRBV10-3
clone size: .
CDR3 protein: CAISYTGFSEKLFF
CDR3 DNA: TGTGCCATCAGCTACACAGGTTTTAGTGAAAAACTGTTTTTT

J gene: TRBJ1-1
D gene: .
V gene: TRBV7-9
clone size: .
CDR3 protein: CASSRDGENTEAFF
CDR3 DNA: TGTGCCAGCAGCCGTGACGGGGAGAACACTGAAGCTTTCTTT

J gene: TRBJ1-1
D gene: .
V gene: TRBV6-5
clone size: .
CDR3 protein: CASRINGNTEAFF
CDR3 DNA: TGTGCCAGCAGAATAAACGGGAACACTGAAGCTTTCTTT

J gene: TRBJ2-2
D gene: .
V gene: TRBV7-9
clone size: .
CDR3 protein: CASSYGQLTGELFF
CDR3 DNA: TGTGCCAGCAGCTACGGACAGCTAACCGGGGAGCTGTTTTTT

J gene: TRBJ2-3
D gene: TRBD2
V gene: TRBV5-1
clone size: .
CDR3 protein: CASSLEGRGRDTQYF
CDR3 DNA: TGCGCCAGCAGCTTGGAGGGGAGGGGTCGAGATACGCAGTATTTT

J gene: TRBJ2-3
D gene: .
V gene: TRBV18
clone size: .
CDR3 protein: CASSPNLAKSTDTQYF
CDR3 DNA: TGTGCCAGCTCACCAAACCTAGCGAAGAGCACAGATACGCAGTATTTT

J gene: TRBJ1-1
D gene: .
V gene: TRBV18
clone size: .
CDR3 protein: CASSAGIGGTEAFF
CDR3 DNA: TGTGCCAGCTCAGCAGGAATCGGGGGCACTGAAGCTTTCTTT

J gene: TRBJ2-1
D gene: TRBD2
V gene: TRBV24-1
clone size: once
CDR3 protein: CATSATSAVNEQFF
CDR3 DNA: TGTGCCACCAGTGCAACTAGCGCGGTTAATGAGCAGTTCTTC

J gene: TRBJ1-3
D gene: .
V gene: TRBV10-3
clone size: medium-sized
CDR3 protein: CAIRDMTGRSGNTIYF
CDR3 DNA: TGTGCCATCAGGGATATGACAGGCCGCTCTGGAAACACCATATATTTT